The 6 T cell receptor beta chains below were found in one sample sequenced in a study of shared clonotypes between healthy human individuals. Produced via immunoSEQ multiplex PCR; TCRdb's table is partial and in-frame only. This table holds about 1 million clones, about 75% found once. Source material: memory CD4+ T cells sorted from blood. Noted subset: CD45RA-negative fraction. All receptors come from a man aged 18 to 29 in good health.

The chain recombines TRBV10-3 with TRBJ2-2; no reliable D call. This CDR3 region has 16 residues. Looked up from germline, CDR1 is ENHRY and CDR2 is SYGVKD. V gave up 3 bases and J gave up 1 base, with 12 bases separating them. The CDR3 region has the DNA TGTGCCATCAGTGAAGGTAGGACGCAGAACACCGGGGAGCTGTTTTTT. It specifies CAISEGRTQNTGELFF.

The chain links TRBV5-5 to TRBJ2-7; weak D call: TRBD1 (5 bases). Germline V lookup: CDR1 SGHKS, CDR2 YYEKEE (reference sequence). V lost 5 bases and J 5 bases, leaving 14 bases between the germline ends. The CDR3 is made up of 13 amino acids. This CDR3 is CASSPSTGNEQYF. DNA of the CDR3: TGTGCCAGCAGTCCAAGTACAGGAAACGAGCAGTACTTC.

The chain employs TRBV7-2 and TRBJ1-2; no firm D call. With 1 base removed from V and 4 bases from J, the gap between germline ends came to 4 bases. The CDR3 totals 12 residues. Germline-derived CDR1 and CDR2 are SGHTA and FQGNSA. The CDR3 coding sequence is TGTGCCAGCAGCTTAGGTATCTATGGCTACACCTTC. The encoded protein is CASSLGIYGYTF.

This chain connects TRBV4-1 to TRBJ2-1; 7 bases fit TRBD2. This CDR3 has 15 residues. CDR1 and CDR2 from the germline V gene are MGHRA and YSYEKL. V shed 1 base and J 7 bases; nucleotides not matched to a gene: 7. CDR3 DNA: TGCGCCAGCAGCCAAGGGACTAGTTTTTGGAATGAGCAGTTCTTC. It encodes CASSQGTSFWNEQFF.

The rearrangement joins TRBV2 to TRBJ2-5; TRBD1 matches 9 bases. The CDR3 is made up of 14 amino acids. With 6 bases clipped from V and 5 bases from J, the junction kept 7 bases outside the gene matches. Germline values: CDR1 SNHLY, CDR2 FYNNEI. The CDR3 DNA sequence: TGTGCCAGCAGCTTCGACAGGGGGAGGGAGACCCAGTACTTC. This gives the protein CASSFDRGRETQYF.

The rearrangement uses TRBV4-3 and TRBJ1-5; TRBD1 matches 7 bases. V was clipped by 0 bases and J by 6 bases; unmatched bases: 8. The germline gives CDR1 LGHNA, CDR2 YSLEER. This CDR3 spans 16 amino acids. The CDR3 sequence is CASSQESGQGGQPQHF. CDR3 bases: TGCGCCAGCAGCCAAGAATCGGGCCAGGGGGGTCAGCCCCAGCATTTT.